This is a list of T cell receptor beta chains from one sample in a study of blood T cell repertoires in COVID-19. Data came from immunoSEQ multiplex PCR; TCRdb stores just in-frame clones and leaves some out. Of tens of thousands of clones listed, approximately 84% are singletons. The specimen sequenced was peripheral blood. The receptors here all came from a woman aged 70-85 years in a cohort sampled during active COVID-19. Both conserved end residues are part of each CDR3. The D gene is left open where the match is weak. Not all rows give a size; the values are once, few, many and, for expanded clones, a class.

abundance: .
j_gene: TRBJ1-3
v_gene: TRBV21-1
d_gene: .
CDR3nt: TGTGCCAGGAAAAAGCGGGGGAAAAGCTCTGGAAACACCATATATTTT
CDR3aa: CARKKRGKSSGNTIYF

abundance: .
j_gene: TRBJ1-2
v_gene: TRBV28
d_gene: .
CDR3nt: TGTGCCAGCAGTTCGGACAGCATCTATGGCTACACCTTC
CDR3aa: CASSSDSIYGYTF

abundance: .
j_gene: TRBJ2-7
v_gene: TRBV6-5
d_gene: TRBD1
CDR3nt: TGTGCCAGCATACGACAGGGGTCCTACGAGCAGTACTTC
CDR3aa: CASIRQGSYEQYF

abundance: .
j_gene: TRBJ1-5
v_gene: TRBV19
d_gene: .
CDR3nt: TGTGCCAGTAGTAGCAGGAGGGTCTGGCAGCCCCAGCATTTT
CDR3aa: CASSSRRVWQPQHF

abundance: once
j_gene: TRBJ2-1
v_gene: TRBV28
d_gene: TRBD1
CDR3nt: TGTGCCAGCAGTTTAGCGACAGGGAATGCCAATGAGCAGTTCTTC
CDR3aa: CASSLATGNANEQFF

abundance: .
j_gene: TRBJ1-2
v_gene: TRBV6-5
d_gene: .
CDR3nt: TGTGCCAGTTCAACAGAGCTTAACTATGGCTACACCTTC
CDR3aa: CASSTELNYGYTF

abundance: .
j_gene: TRBJ2-5
v_gene: TRBV6-1
d_gene: .
CDR3nt: TGTGCCAGCAGTGAAGTCATCGTGAGCTCAGGAGAGACCCAGTACTTC
CDR3aa: CASSEVIVSSGETQYF

abundance: .
j_gene: TRBJ2-1
v_gene: TRBV30
d_gene: TRBD2
CDR3nt: TGTGCCTGGAGTCAAGGCCTAGCGGGAGCGAATGAGCAGTTCTTC
CDR3aa: CAWSQGLAGANEQFF

abundance: .
j_gene: TRBJ1-5
v_gene: TRBV3-1/TRBV3-2
d_gene: TRBD1
CDR3nt: TGTGCCAGCAGCCAAACAGGGGGTAATCAGCCCCAGCATTTT
CDR3aa: CASSQTGGNQPQHF

abundance: .
j_gene: TRBJ2-7
v_gene: TRBV5-5
d_gene: .
CDR3nt: TGTGCCAGCAGCTTGACAGGGACAACCGAGCAGTACTTC
CDR3aa: CASSLTGTTEQYF

abundance: once
j_gene: TRBJ1-3
v_gene: TRBV18
d_gene: .
CDR3nt: TGTGCCAGCTCACCATCCCCTACAGGGCCCGGCGCTGGAAACACCATATATTTT
CDR3aa: CASSPSPTGPGAGNTIYF

abundance: .
j_gene: TRBJ2-1
v_gene: TRBV14
d_gene: .
CDR3nt: TGTGCCAGCAGCCGAAGTACGGGGTACAATGAGCAGTTCTTC
CDR3aa: CASSRSTGYNEQFF

abundance: .
j_gene: TRBJ1-1
v_gene: TRBV24-1
d_gene: .
CDR3nt: TGTGCCACCAGGGGCGAGTTCGGCACTGAAGCTTTCTTT
CDR3aa: CATRGEFGTEAFF

abundance: .
j_gene: TRBJ2-3
v_gene: TRBV28
d_gene: TRBD2
CDR3nt: TGTGCCAGCACTCCGTCCAGCGGGAGTGCAGATACGCAGTATTTT
CDR3aa: CASTPSSGSADTQYF

abundance: .
j_gene: TRBJ2-2
v_gene: TRBV10-2
d_gene: .
CDR3nt: TGCGCCAGCAGTGACTTGGGCGGCTTGGTTTCACTCCGGGATACCGGGGAGCTGTTTTTT
CDR3aa: CASSDLGGLVSLRDTGELFF

abundance: .
j_gene: TRBJ2-1
v_gene: TRBV9
d_gene: .
CDR3nt: TGTGCCAGCAGCGTGGGGGGACTCCCCACCGGGGGTGAGCAGTTCTTC
CDR3aa: CASSVGGLPTGGEQFF

abundance: .
j_gene: TRBJ2-7
v_gene: TRBV11-2
d_gene: TRBD1
CDR3nt: TGTGCCAGCAGCGCTGGGACAGGAGCCACCTACGAGCAGTACTTC
CDR3aa: CASSAGTGATYEQYF

abundance: .
j_gene: TRBJ2-7
v_gene: TRBV2
d_gene: .
CDR3nt: TGTGCCAGCAGTGAACAGGGTCAGGGTCCCGAGCAGTACTTC
CDR3aa: CASSEQGQGPEQYF

abundance: medium-sized
j_gene: TRBJ2-7
v_gene: TRBV30
d_gene: .
CDR3nt: TGTGCCTGGAGTTATCCAGGCCCCCCTTTCTACGAGCAGTACTTC
CDR3aa: CAWSYPGPPFYEQYF

abundance: .
j_gene: TRBJ2-1
v_gene: TRBV9
d_gene: .
CDR3nt: TGTGCCAGCAGCGTAGGTAGCGATAGTCCGTTCTTC
CDR3aa: CASSVGSDSPFF

abundance: few
j_gene: TRBJ2-3
v_gene: TRBV2
d_gene: TRBD1
CDR3nt: TGTGCCAGCAGGAGGGACAGCACTAGCACAGATACGCAGTATTTT
CDR3aa: CASRRDSTSTDTQYF

abundance: .
j_gene: TRBJ2-2
v_gene: TRBV10-3
d_gene: .
CDR3nt: TGTGCCATCACCGACCGCTTCCGACCCAGAGGGACCGGGGAGCTGTTTTTT
CDR3aa: CAITDRFRPRGTGELFF

abundance: .
j_gene: TRBJ1-5
v_gene: TRBV28
d_gene: TRBD1
CDR3nt: TGTGCCAGCAGCTTCAGGGGGGCCTATAGCAATCAGCCCCAGCATTTT
CDR3aa: CASSFRGAYSNQPQHF

abundance: .
j_gene: TRBJ2-1
v_gene: TRBV5-1
d_gene: .
CDR3nt: TGCGCCAGCAGCTTGGGGACAGCTAATGAGCAGTTCTTC
CDR3aa: CASSLGTANEQFF